A selection of T cell receptor beta chains follows, all from one sample in a study of regulatory T cells in long-lasting Graves disease. TCRdb re-analysed the multiplex PCR reads in MiXCR, keeping a single row per CDR3 protein. Of a few hundred thousand distinct CDR3 sequences in the sample, 21% were seen once. Material: peripheral blood mononuclear cells (PBMCs), obtained when the disease was refractory, from a patient treated with antithyroid drugs. These receptors originate from a female donor with Graves disease. CDR3s include the opening cysteine and the closing phenylalanine or tryptophan. Fields, in order: CDR3 DNA, CDR3 protein, V gene, J gene, clone size, D gene. A D gene is named only where the DNA matches it firmly. The size of a clone is reported for some rows only, either as once, few or many, or as a class for expanded clones.

TGTGCCGGAGGAACAGGGGATCTAGATACGCAGTATTTT,CAGGTGDLDTQYF,TRBV2,TRBJ2-3,few,TRBD1
TGTGCCAGCAGTAAACTAAAGGATGAAGCTTTCTTT,CASSKLKDEAFF,TRBV28,TRBJ1-1,many,.
TGTGCCAGCGCACCGGGGGCTAGCCTCGTAGAGACCCAGTACTTC,CASAPGASLVETQYF,TRBV27,TRBJ2-5,many,.
TGTGCCAGCAGTGAGCGGGGCCAACCCCTCCACTTT,CASSERGQPLHF,TRBV12-3/TRBV12-4,TRBJ1-6,many,.
TGTGCCAGCAGTGATAGCGGGGGGGACCCCAAAGAGGTCCGTGGCCTGACCCACGAGCAGTACTTC,CASSDSGGDPKEVRGLTHEQYF,TRBV2,TRBJ2-7,few,TRBD2
TGTGCCAGCAGTGCGACCGCAGAGCAGTATTTT,CASSATAEQYF,TRBV28,TRBJ2-3,.,.
TGTGCCAGTAGTGTGGGGCGAGATACGCAGTATTTT,CASSVGRDTQYF,TRBV19,TRBJ2-3,.,.
TGTGCCATTGGGGTTCCAGACTACAATGAGCAGTTCTTC,CAIGVPDYNEQFF,TRBV19,TRBJ2-1,.,.
TGTGCCACCAGCAGAGGGTTTAGGAACAGCAATAATTCACCCCTCCACTTT,CATSRGFRNSNNSPLHF,TRBV15,TRBJ1-6,.,.
TGTGCCACCGAACCGGGAAAAAATCCCCACTACGAGCAGTACTTC,CATEPGKNPHYEQYF,TRBV6-1,TRBJ2-7,many,.
TGCAGTGCTCAAACTAGCGGGAGGGCCCTAACAGATACGCAGTATTTT,CSAQTSGRALTDTQYF,TRBV20-1,TRBJ2-3,.,TRBD2
TGTGCCAGCAGTTTGGCCGGGAATTGGGGCACCGGGGAGCTGTTTTTT,CASSLAGNWGTGELFF,TRBV28,TRBJ2-2,many,.
TGTGCCACCAGCAGAGGGACATTCCCCTATGGCTACACCTTC,CATSRGTFPYGYTF,TRBV15,TRBJ1-2,many,.
TGCGCCAGCAGCTTGACCGAGACTAGCACAGATACGCAGTATTTT,CASSLTETSTDTQYF,TRBV5-1,TRBJ2-3,.,.
TGTGCCAGTACCTGGGACAGGGCTACCACTGAAGCTTTCTTT,CASTWDRATTEAFF,TRBV19,TRBJ1-1,.,TRBD1
TGTGCCCCATCGACGGGCGCGAACACCGGGGAGCTGTTTTTT,CAPSTGANTGELFF,TRBV6-2/TRBV6-3,TRBJ2-2,few,.
TGTGCCAGCAGCGAGGGGTCTGGAAACACCATATATTTT,CASSEGSGNTIYF,TRBV2,TRBJ1-3,many,.
TGTGCCAGCACGACGGGACCGGGACTAGCGGGGAAAAACAATGAGCAGTTCTTC,CASTTGPGLAGKNNEQFF,TRBV28,TRBJ2-1,many,TRBD2
TGTGCCAGCAGCCAGCAGGGGGGGAAGAACCAAAACATTCAGTACTTC,CASSQQGGKNQNIQYF,TRBV28,TRBJ2-4,many,.
TGTGCCAGCAGCGAGGAAAGCTTAGAGACCCAGTACTTC,CASSEESLETQYF,TRBV5-4,TRBJ2-5,.,.
TGTGCCACTTTAGCCCAGTCCACTTGTCGGCAGTACTTC,CATLAQSTCRQYF,TRBV6-4,TRBJ2-7,.,.
TGTGCCAGCAGCTTGGGACTGAACCATGGCTACACCTTC,CASSLGLNHGYTF,TRBV7-6,TRBJ1-2,many,.
TGTGCCAGCAGTGAAATGGGAACAGGAAGGAGGTTTTATCGCTACACCTTC,CASSEMGTGRRFYRYTF,TRBV6-1,TRBJ1-2,.,.
TGCGCCAGCAGCTGGAAGGAGGGTCAAGAGACCCAGTACTTC,CASSWKEGQETQYF,TRBV5-1,TRBJ2-5,.,.
TGTGCCACTAGGACAGGAGTCTACGAGCAGTACTTC,CATRTGVYEQYF,TRBV6-1,TRBJ2-7,.,TRBD1
TGTGCCAGCAGTGAAGACCGACAGAGCAATCAGCCCCAGCATTTT,CASSEDRQSNQPQHF,TRBV2,TRBJ1-5,many,.
TGTGCCAGCAGTTACTCCAAGGCAGACTGGGCTTTCTTT,CASSYSKADWAFF,TRBV6-2/TRBV6-3,TRBJ1-1,few,.
TGTGCCAGCATCCCGTCGGGCAGCCCTCCTACGCAGCAGTACTTC,CASIPSGSPPTQQYF,TRBV6-1,TRBJ2-7,many,.
TGTGCCAGCAGCCGAGAGACTAGCGGAGGATACGAGCAGTACTTC,CASSRETSGGYEQYF,TRBV4-2,TRBJ2-7,few,TRBD2
TGTGCCAGCAGTTTATCCGGACCGCTAGCCAAAAACATTCAGTACTTC,CASSLSGPLAKNIQYF,TRBV28,TRBJ2-4,many,.
TGTGCCAGCAGCGTAATTCACAGGGACTCCGGGGCCAACGTCCTGACTTTC,CASSVIHRDSGANVLTF,TRBV5-5,TRBJ2-6,.,.
TGTGCCAGCAGACCACAGGGGGCGATGGGCAATCAGCCCCAGCATTTT,CASRPQGAMGNQPQHF,TRBV6-1,TRBJ1-5,many,TRBD1
TGTGCCAGCAGCTTACTAGTGGGACAGGGAATTGCAGATCAGCCCCAGCATTTT,CASSLLVGQGIADQPQHF,TRBV5-1,TRBJ1-5,.,TRBD1
TGTGCCAGCGGCCCAGGGGTTTGGGAGCCCCAGCATTTT,CASGPGVWEPQHF,TRBV12-3/TRBV12-4,TRBJ1-5,few,.
TGTGCCAGTAGTGAATCACAGGTAAACACTGAAGCTTTCTTT,CASSESQVNTEAFF,TRBV19,TRBJ1-1,.,.
TGTGCCAGCAGCCAAGCCTTTGGCTACACCTTC,CASSQAFGYTF,TRBV3-1,TRBJ1-2,many,.
TGCGCCAGCAGCCAAGGGTACCCAGGGGACTATGGCTACACCTTC,CASSQGYPGDYGYTF,TRBV4-1,TRBJ1-2,few,.
TGTGCCAGTAGTGGAAGAACAGGGGAAGGGTCTAGAGAGCAGTACTTC,CASSGRTGEGSREQYF,TRBV19,TRBJ2-7,.,TRBD1
TGTGCCAGCAGATCCGGGACTGCGATCGATCAGTACTTC,CASRSGTAIDQYF,TRBV5-4,TRBJ2-5,few,.
TGTGCCAGCAGTTTTAACCGGGAAATCAACACCGGGGAGCTGTTTTTT,CASSFNREINTGELFF,TRBV27,TRBJ2-2,many,.
TGTGCCAGCAGGGGGGACAGGGGGCCGCATGGCTACACCTTC,CASRGDRGPHGYTF,TRBV2,TRBJ1-2,many,TRBD1
TGTGCCAGCAGCTTAGCCTCGACGGGCTACGAGCAGTACTTC,CASSLASTGYEQYF,TRBV7-2,TRBJ2-7,.,.
TGTGCCAGCAGCCAGGGGACGGACGAGCAGTACTTC,CASSQGTDEQYF,TRBV3-1,TRBJ2-7,.,.
TGCAGTGCTAGAAGAGACAGGGGGGAGCCTGGCTACACCTTC,CSARRDRGEPGYTF,TRBV20-1,TRBJ1-2,.,TRBD1
TGTGCCAGCAGCTGGGGGGTTTACAATGAGCAGTTCTTC,CASSWGVYNEQFF,TRBV11-3,TRBJ2-1,few,.
TGTGCCAGCAGCTTTTTGCGAGGACAGGGGTCAACCTACGAGCAGTACTTC,CASSFLRGQGSTYEQYF,TRBV7-2,TRBJ2-7,once,TRBD1
TGTGCCAGCAGCTTAGTGGCCAAAAACTATGGCTACACCTTC,CASSLVAKNYGYTF,TRBV7-8,TRBJ1-2,.,.
TGTGCCAGCAGAAGGGACAGGGCCTACGAGCAGTACTTC,CASRRDRAYEQYF,TRBV2,TRBJ2-7,many,TRBD1
TGTGCCAGCAGCCAGTCCCAAGTCGGCACAGATACGCAGTATTTT,CASSQSQVGTDTQYF,TRBV3-1,TRBJ2-3,.,.
TGTGCCTGCAATGGAGGGCTCACCTTC,CACNGGLTF,TRBV30,TRBJ1-2,many,.
TGTGCCAGCAGTTTATCCCACGGAGGGAATGAGCAGTTCTTC,CASSLSHGGNEQFF,TRBV28,TRBJ2-1,few,.
TGCAGTGCTAGAGATACGAACACTGAAGCTTTCTTT,CSARDTNTEAFF,TRBV20-1,TRBJ1-1,many,.
TGTGCCAGCACCCCCGTTTTCACGGCGGGAGGAAGGGAGACCCAGTACTTC,CASTPVFTAGGRETQYF,TRBV27,TRBJ2-5,many,TRBD2
TGTGCCATCAGTGAGTCGGGTAGCGAGCAGTACTTC,CAISESGSEQYF,TRBV10-3,TRBJ2-7,many,.
TGCAGTGCTCCTAAGGACAGGGGGGGAGAGCAGTACTTC,CSAPKDRGGEQYF,TRBV20-1,TRBJ2-7,.,TRBD1
TGTGCCAGCAGTTTCGGGGGGGCCGACTTTTGGGAGACCCAGTACTTC,CASSFGGADFWETQYF,TRBV12-3/TRBV12-4,TRBJ2-5,.,TRBD2
TGTGCCAGCAGCGCGAGTGTGAGAGCGAACTATGGCTACACCTTC,CASSASVRANYGYTF,TRBV14,TRBJ1-2,few,.
TGTGCCAGCAGCCAAGTGGCGGACGAGCAGTACTTC,CASSQVADEQYF,TRBV12-3/TRBV12-4,TRBJ2-7,.,.
TGTGCCAGCAGTCTAGGGGGGGGCTCCTACGAGCAGTACTTC,CASSLGGGSYEQYF,TRBV7-9,TRBJ2-7,many,.
TGTGCCACACGACTAGCGGATGGGCAAAGCTCCTACAATGAGCAGTTCTTC,CATRLADGQSSYNEQFF,TRBV2,TRBJ2-1,many,TRBD2